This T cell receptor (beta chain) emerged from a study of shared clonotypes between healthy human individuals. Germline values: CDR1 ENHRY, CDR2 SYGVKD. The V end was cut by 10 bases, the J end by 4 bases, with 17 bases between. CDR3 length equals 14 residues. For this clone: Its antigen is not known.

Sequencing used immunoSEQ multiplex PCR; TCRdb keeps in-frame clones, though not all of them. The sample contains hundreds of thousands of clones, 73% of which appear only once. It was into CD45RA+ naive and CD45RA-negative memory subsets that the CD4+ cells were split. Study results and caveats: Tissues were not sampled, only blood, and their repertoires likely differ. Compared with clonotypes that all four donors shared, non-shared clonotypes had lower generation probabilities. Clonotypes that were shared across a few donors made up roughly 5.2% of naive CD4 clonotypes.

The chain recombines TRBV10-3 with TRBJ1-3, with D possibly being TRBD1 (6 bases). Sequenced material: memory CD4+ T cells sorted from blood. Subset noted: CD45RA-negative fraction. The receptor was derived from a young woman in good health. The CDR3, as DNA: TGTGCCACCTCCCCCTCAGGGGCCGGAAACACCATATATTTT. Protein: CATSPSGAGNTIYF.